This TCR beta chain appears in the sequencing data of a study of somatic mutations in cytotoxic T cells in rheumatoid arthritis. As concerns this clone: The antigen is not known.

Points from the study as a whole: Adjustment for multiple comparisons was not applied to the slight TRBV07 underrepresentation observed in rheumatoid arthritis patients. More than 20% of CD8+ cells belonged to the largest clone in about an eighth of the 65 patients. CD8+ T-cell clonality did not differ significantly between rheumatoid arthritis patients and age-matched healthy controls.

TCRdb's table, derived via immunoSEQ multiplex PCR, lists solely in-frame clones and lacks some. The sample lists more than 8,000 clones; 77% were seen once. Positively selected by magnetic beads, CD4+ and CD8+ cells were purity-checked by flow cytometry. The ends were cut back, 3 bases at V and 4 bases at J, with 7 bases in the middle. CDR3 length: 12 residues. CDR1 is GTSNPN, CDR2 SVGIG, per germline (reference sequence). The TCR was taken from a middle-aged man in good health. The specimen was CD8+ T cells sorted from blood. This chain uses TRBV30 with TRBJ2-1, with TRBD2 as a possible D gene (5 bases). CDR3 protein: CAWSSGYNEQFF. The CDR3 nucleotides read TGTGCCTGGAGCAGCGGTTACAATGAGCAGTTCTTC.